This TCR beta chain was obtained from a study of cytomegalovirus exposure and HLA in healthy donors. Across the study: There were around 100 million unique TCR beta sequences, drawn from about 179 million T cells, in an earlier analysis. Study results and caveats: Overall, about 160 TCR beta chains were annotated as cytomegalovirus-associated.

Comment on this clone: Its antigen is unknown.

The PCR ran on 60 Vbeta and 13 Jbeta primers. Repertoires were generated with immunoSEQ multiplex PCR, while TCRdb's copy carries only in-frame clones and drops some. Its clone listing holds more than 45,000 clones. Germline lookup yields CDR1 MNHEY and CDR2 SVGAGI. The CDR3 has 14 amino acids. The ends lost 6 bases at V and 6 bases at J; junction bases unmatched: 8. This chain uses TRBV6-5 with TRBJ1-5; 7 bases agree with TRBD1. Sequencing input: PBMCs. This TCR was sampled from an older woman in good health and CMV-seropositive. The CDR3 region has the DNA TGTGCCAGCAGGCCGCTACAGGGGACTCAGCCCCAGCATTTT. Protein: CASRPLQGTQPQHF.